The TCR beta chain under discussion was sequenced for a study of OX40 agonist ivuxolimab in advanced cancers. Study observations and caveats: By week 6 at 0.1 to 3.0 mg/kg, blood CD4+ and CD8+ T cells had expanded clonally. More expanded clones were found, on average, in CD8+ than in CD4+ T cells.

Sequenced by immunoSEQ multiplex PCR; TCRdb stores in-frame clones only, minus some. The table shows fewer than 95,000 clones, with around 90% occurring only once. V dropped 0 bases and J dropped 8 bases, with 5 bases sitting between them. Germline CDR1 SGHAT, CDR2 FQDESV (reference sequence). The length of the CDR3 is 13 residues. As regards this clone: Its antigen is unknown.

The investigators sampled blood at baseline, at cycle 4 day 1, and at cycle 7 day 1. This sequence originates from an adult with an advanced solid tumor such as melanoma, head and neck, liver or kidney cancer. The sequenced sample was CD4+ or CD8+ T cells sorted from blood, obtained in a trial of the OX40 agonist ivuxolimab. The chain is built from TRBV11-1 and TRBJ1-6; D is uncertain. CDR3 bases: TGTGCCAGCAGCTTAGCGCGGTATTCACCCCTCCACTTT. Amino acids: CASSLARYSPLHF.